The next 28 T cell receptor beta chains were all read from a single sample in a study of blood T cell repertoires in COVID-19. The data were produced by immunoSEQ multiplex PCR, yet TCRdb's version contains in-frame clones alone and is incomplete. The sample has 80,000 to 95,000 clones; over 70% are singletons. Sequenced sample: peripheral blood. Source of these receptors: an elderly man with active or convalescent COVID-19.

This sequence joins TRBV28 and TRBJ1-4; D ambiguous. From germline, CDR1 is MDHEN and CDR2 SYDVKM. The length of the CDR3 is 16 residues. The ends were cut back, 5 bases at V and 4 bases at J, with 17 bases in the middle. The CDR3 bases are TGTGCCAGCAGTCCCGGACCCGGGCGGGGTAATGAAAAACTGTTTTTT. Translation gives CASSPGPGRGNEKLFF.

The V and J genes are TRBV27 and TRBJ2-7; tentatively, D is TRBD2 (6 bases). CDR1 MNHEY and CDR2 SMNVEV come from the germline V gene (reference sequence). The CDR3 is 14 residues long. Trimming left V 5 bases short and J 2 bases short, with 13 bases between. The DNA of the CDR3 is TGTGCCAGCAGTCCCCGCGGAGGGCCCTACGAGCAGTACTTC. Its translation: CASSPRGGPYEQYF.

The chain carries TRBV5-1 and TRBJ2-3; D unresolved. The CDR3 length is 14 residues. CDR1 is SGHRS, CDR2 YFSETQ, per germline. Trimming took 5 bases from V and 0 from J, leaving 10 bases between them. CDR3 sequence: CASSLVGSTDTQYF. CDR3 DNA sequence: TGCGCCAGCAGTCTAGTGGGTAGCACAGATACGCAGTATTTT.

The rearrangement joins TRBV27 to TRBJ1-6; TRBD1 agrees at 9 bases. The germline V gene has CDR1 MNHEY and CDR2 SMNVEV (reference sequence). V lost 5 bases to trimming and J lost 6 bases; unmatched junction nucleotides: 8. The length of the CDR3 is 16 residues. The DNA of the CDR3 is TGTGCCAGCAGTCCCGGGACAGGGAATCGTAATTCACCCCTCCACTTT. Encoded protein: CASSPGTGNRNSPLHF.

V and J are TRBV3-1 (or the pseudogene TRBV3-2) and TRBJ1-3; D uncertain. CDR1 LGHDT and CDR2 YNNKEL come from the germline V gene (reference sequence). V lost 4 bases and J lost 0, with 4 bases in between. The CDR3 is 13 amino acids. The CDR3 sequence is CASSPRSGNTIYF. CDR3 sequence (DNA): TGTGCCAGCAGCCCCCGCTCTGGAAACACCATATATTTT.

This chain uses TRBV11-2 with TRBJ2-7; D possibly corresponds to TRBD2 (5 bases). CDR1 is SGHAT, CDR2 FQNNGV, per germline. Trimming shortened V by 4 bases and J by 0 bases, and 13 bases separated the two germline ends. The CDR3 is 15 residues long. For the CDR3, the DNA is TGTGCCAGCAGCTCATCCCCGGGAATCTCCTACGAGCAGTACTTC. Encoded protein: CASSSSPGISYEQYF.

The chain is built from TRBV6-5 and TRBJ1-1; D call uncertain. Germline V gene sequence: CDR1 MNHEY, CDR2 SVGAGI. There are 14 residues in the CDR3. V gave up 6 bases and J gave up 8 bases, with 19 bases separating them. CDR3 sequence (DNA): TGTGCCAGCAGCGCCCGGGGAGGCCCATCGGAAGCTTTCTTT. It is translated as CASSARGGPSEAFF.

The chain combines TRBV5-1 with TRBJ1-2; maybe TRBD1 (6 bases). The V gene's germline CDR1 is SGHRS and CDR2 YFSETQ. The CDR3 is 16 residues long. Trimming shortened V by 0 bases and J by 1 base, and 13 bases separated the two germline ends. DNA of the CDR3: TGCGCCAGCAGCTTGGGAACAGGGCCCGTTAACTATGGCTACACCTTC. It is translated as CASSLGTGPVNYGYTF.

The chain recombines TRBV6-5 with TRBJ2-5; possible D gene TRBD2, 6 bases. Trimming left V 0 bases short and J 5 bases short, with 13 bases between. This CDR3 has 15 amino acids. Germline V gene data show CDR1 as MNHEY and CDR2 as SVGAGI. The CDR3 region is CASSYSGREFETQYF. The CDR3 nucleotides read TGTGCCAGCAGTTACTCCGGGAGAGAATTTGAGACCCAGTACTTC.

In this sample, this clone is medium-sized. V usage is TRBV4-3 and J usage is TRBJ1-5, with no clear D. The CDR3 runs 15 residues. Trimming pared 0 bases from V and 4 bases from J, leaving 10 bases between. From germline, CDR1 is LGHNA and CDR2 YSLEER. The CDR3 region is CASSQDTGWNQPQHF. CDR3 DNA sequence: TGCGCCAGCAGCCAAGATACGGGGTGGAATCAGCCCCAGCATTTT.

V is TRBV29-1 and J is TRBJ1-2; D might be TRBD1 (5 bases). V lost 1 base and J 4 bases, leaving 7 bases between the germline ends. From germline, CDR1 is SQVTM and CDR2 ANQGSEA. This CDR3 is built from 12 residues. Written as DNA, the CDR3 is TGCAGCGTTGAAGTGGGGGGCTATGGCTACACCTTC. Its translation is CSVEVGGYGYTF.

The V gene is TRBV3-1 (or the pseudogene TRBV3-2), the J gene TRBJ1-2; D ambiguous. V lost 0 bases and J lost 4, with 9 bases in between. The germline CDR1 and CDR2 sequences are LGHDT and YNNKEL (reference sequence). The CDR3 covers 14 residues. CDR3 nucleotide sequence: TGTGCCAGCAGCCAAGAGGGGAGAATCTATGGCTACACCTTC. The encoded protein is CASSQEGRIYGYTF.

The rearrangement uses TRBV7-9 and TRBJ1-2; 9 bases are a match to TRBD1. The CDR3 consists of 14 residues. Per germline, CDR1 SEHNR and CDR2 FQNEAQ (reference sequence). Trimming cost V 3 bases and J 4 bases; bases outside gene matches: 3. CDR3 in DNA: TGTGCCAGCAGCTTGGACAGGGGAGGCTATGGCTACACCTTC. Its protein product is CASSLDRGGYGYTF.

About this clone: Germline and junction disagree at one end, which may indicate a read error. The V gene is TRBV5-6, the J gene TRBJ2-7; 10 bases are shared with TRBD1. This CDR3 has 12 amino acids. Germline V gene sequence: CDR1 SGHDT, CDR2 YYEEEE. DNA for the CDR3: TGTGCCAGCAACTTAAGGTTGACAGGGGGCATGTTC. The encoded protein is CASNLRLTGGMF.

This chain's CDR3 is CASAQGWYGYTF. The CDR3 bases are TGTGCCAGCGCGCAGGGCTGGTATGGCTACACCTTC. The chain recombines TRBV9 with TRBJ1-2; weak D call: TRBD1 (5 bases). This CDR3 comprises 12 residues. The V gene's germline CDR1 is SGDLS and CDR2 YYNGEE. Trimming left V 7 bases short and J 5 bases short, with 12 bases between.

The genes are TRBV9 and TRBJ2-6; the D gene is possibly TRBD1 (8 bases). Trimming cost V 0 bases and J 4 bases, with 17 bases left between them. Looked up from germline, CDR1 is SGDLS and CDR2 is YYNGEE. The CDR3 covers 18 residues. The CDR3: CASSVGTGRALGANVLTF. DNA of the CDR3: TGTGCCAGCAGCGTAGGGACAGGGAGGGCCCTAGGGGCCAACGTCCTGACTTTC.

The chain uses TRBV5-1 and TRBJ2-7; 8 nucleotides agree with TRBD2. CDR3 size: 16 residues. The germline gives CDR1 SGHRS, CDR2 YFSETQ. Germline trimming cut 3 bases from V and 3 bases from J; bases unmatched to any gene: 11. CDR3 bases: TGCGCCAGCAGCTGGGAGGGTAGCGGGGAGATCTACGAGCAGTACTTC. It yields the protein CASSWEGSGEIYEQYF.

V gene TRBV6-5 combines with J gene TRBJ1-2; 7 bases map to TRBD1. With V trimmed by 7 bases and J by 7 bases, 12 bases remained unmatched. Per the germline V gene, CDR1 is MNHEY and CDR2 is SVGAGI. The CDR3 loop spans 14 amino acids. The CDR3 DNA reads as TGTGCCAGCACCCAGGGACAGATTAATAGTGGCTACACCTTC. Protein product: CASTQGQINSGYTF.

The V and J genes are TRBV11-2 and TRBJ1-6; maybe TRBD1 (5 bases). The V gene's germline CDR1 is SGHAT and CDR2 FQNNGV. This CDR3 has 16 amino acids. Trimming cost V 5 bases and J 1 base, with 12 bases left between them. The CDR3 is CASSIRGGSYNSPLHF. For the CDR3, the DNA is TGTGCCAGCAGCATACGGGGGGGGTCCTATAATTCACCCCTCCACTTT.

The rearrangement uses TRBV30 and TRBJ1-2; D call uncertain. V lost 3 bases, J lost 8 bases, and 13 bases lay in between. This CDR3 contains 12 residues. Germline V CDR1 and CDR2: GTSNPN, SVGIG (reference sequence). This chain's CDR3 is CAWSRTEGGYTF. In DNA form, the CDR3 reads TGTGCCTGGAGCCGGACCGAGGGCGGCTACACCTTC.

This clone was observed a handful of times. The J gene is TRBJ1-2, the V gene TRBV13, with a tentative D call TRBD1 (5 bases). CDR3 length equals 13 residues. Trimming shortened V by 5 bases and J by 4 bases, and 11 bases separated the two germline ends. CDR1 and CDR2 from the germline V gene are PRHDT and FYEKMQ (reference sequence). CDR3 bases: TGTGCCAGCAGCCCCGTTGACAGCTATGGCTACACCTTC. Translating gives CASSPVDSYGYTF. Drawing the rest from reference TRBV13 and TRBJ1-2, the complete variable domain is AAGVIQSPRHLIKEKRETATLKCYPIPRHDTVYWYQQGPGQDPQFLISFYEKMQSDKGSIPDRFSAQQFSDYHSELNMSSLELGDSALYFCASSPVDSYGYTFGSGTRLTVV.

This chain joins TRBV4-3 and TRBJ2-1; D is perhaps TRBD2 (5 bases). The CDR3 has 17 amino acids. V lost 0 bases, J lost 3 bases, and 15 bases lay in between. The germline V gene has CDR1 LGHNA and CDR2 YSLEER. In DNA form, the CDR3 reads TGCGCCAGCAGCCAAGAGGCCTCGGGGTCCCTCTACAATGAGCAGTTCTTC. This encodes CASSQEASGSLYNEQFF.

This clone was picked up a small number of times. The rearrangement joins TRBV18 to TRBJ1-2; 8 bases line up with TRBD1. The ends lost 3 bases at V and 6 bases at J; junction bases unmatched: 9. CDR3 length equals 15 residues. The germline CDR1 and CDR2 sequences are KGHSH and LQKENI. In DNA, the CDR3 is TGTGCCAGCTCACCCTTGACAGGGGAGGCTAATGGCTACACCTTC. This codes for CASSPLTGEANGYTF.

This chain joins TRBV30 and TRBJ1-4; possibly TRBD1 for D (5 bases). V dropped 8 bases and J dropped 8 bases, with 21 bases sitting between them. CDR1 GTSNPN and CDR2 SVGIG come from the germline V gene (reference sequence). This CDR3 region has 14 residues. The CDR3 bases are TGTGCCGGAGGGGTAACTCTGATGGGCGAAAAACTGTTTTTT. This translates into CAGGVTLMGEKLFF. Full variable domain (missing parts from reference TRBV30 and TRBJ1-4): SQTIHQWPATLVQPVGSPLSLECTVEGTSNPNLYWYRQAAGRGLQLLFYSVGIGQISSEVPQNLSASRPQDRQFILSSKKLLLSDSGFYLCAGGVTLMGEKLFFGSGTQLSVL.

The table lists this clone with a count of one. The rearrangement joins TRBV18 to TRBJ1-5; 9 positions agree with TRBD1. Per germline, CDR1 KGHSH and CDR2 LQKENI. CDR3 size: 14 residues. V lost 6 bases and J lost 4; bases outside the gene matches: 4. The CDR3 sequence: CASSPDRGNQPQHF. For the CDR3, the DNA is TGTGCCAGCTCGCCCGACAGGGGGAATCAGCCCCAGCATTTT.

The chain recombines TRBV5-4 with TRBJ2-7; 9 bases match TRBD1. Germline CDR1 reads SGHNT; CDR2 reads YYREEE (reference sequence). After removal of 0 bases from V and 0 bases from J, the junction contained 4 bases not matched to a gene. The CDR3 covers 16 residues. CDR3 amino acids: CASSLGGQGYSYEQYF. Here the CDR3 DNA reads TGTGCCAGCAGCTTGGGTGGACAGGGGTACTCCTACGAGCAGTACTTC.

The V and J genes are TRBV5-1 and TRBJ2-7; 11 bases match TRBD1. CDR3 size: 14 residues. The germline V gene has CDR1 SGHRS and CDR2 YFSETQ. V shed 3 bases and J 6 bases; nucleotides not matched to a gene: 5. CDR3 nucleotides: TGCGCCAGCAGCTCGACCGGGACAGGGGGCGAGCAGTACTTC. This translates into CASSSTGTGGEQYF.

J is TRBJ2-3 and V is TRBV5-8, with 7 bases matching TRBD2. CDR3 size: 15 residues. Germline CDR1 reads SGHTS; CDR2 reads YDEGEE. Trimming cost V 3 bases and J 6 bases; bases outside gene matches: 10. The CDR3 region has the DNA TGTGCCAGCAGCTATCTAGGACTAGAGAGGGATACGCAGTATTTT. Translated: CASSYLGLERDTQYF.